This T cell receptor (beta chain) was obtained from a study of T cells after yellow fever vaccination. Study details: Low-cell-number fractions underwent preparation using SMART-Seq v4 Ultra Low Input.

The CDR3 has 15 amino acids. The V and J ends lost 6 bases and 5 bases, in that order; junction bases with no gene match: 7. Generation of TCR cDNA used 5'RACE template switching (which added a universal primer site and UMIs). Each CDR3 protein is one row after TCRdb ran MiXCR on the 5' RACE reads. The sample has 300,000 to 400,000 distinct CDR3 sequences; 8.5% to 10% are singletons. Study-level points and caveats: Contamination by abundant bulk-population clonotypes could be present in FACS-sorted repertoires. Weaker overall was a secondary response that nonetheless peaked faster, on day 5 versus 15.

On this clonotype itself: Its antigen is undetermined.

The material sequenced was PBMCs, taken on the day of the first yellow fever vaccination. The V gene is TRBV12-3 or TRBV12-4, the J gene TRBJ1-4; TRBD1 agrees at 9 bases. This sequence originates from a man between 18 and 29 years old who received the YFV17D yellow fever vaccine. For the CDR3, the DNA is TGTGCCAGCAGACGAGGGACAGGGCGGAATGAAAAACTGTTTTTT. Protein sequence: CASRRGTGRNEKLFF.